The rows below give T cell receptor beta chains drawn from one sample of a study of T cells in localized non-small cell lung cancer. Generated by immunoSEQ multiplex PCR, the TCRdb table keeps only in-frame clones and is missing some. The sample carries roughly 40,000 clones, 81% recorded once. This specimen consisted of peripheral blood mononuclear cells, obtained before any cancer treatment. The receptors shown here come from a male donor at least 60 years old with stage II lung adenocarcinoma. Each CDR3 is given with its conserved first and last residue. A D gene is named only where the DNA matches it firmly. Clone size, where shown, is once, few, many, or a class for clones that have expanded.

abundance: NA; d_gene: NA; j_gene: TRBJ1-4; v_gene: TRBV11-2; CDR3aa: CASSLKEGRPNEKLFF; CDR3nt: TGTGCCAGCAGCTTAAAGGAAGGGCGCCCGAATGAAAAACTGTTTTTT
abundance: NA; d_gene: NA; j_gene: TRBJ1-5; v_gene: TRBV5-4; CDR3aa: CASSLGREGGQPQHF; CDR3nt: TGTGCCAGCAGCTTGGGCAGGGAAGGAGGTCAGCCCCAGCATTTT
abundance: NA; d_gene: NA; j_gene: TRBJ1-2; v_gene: TRBV19; CDR3aa: CASETGGHNYGYTF; CDR3nt: TGTGCCAGTGAAACCGGGGGACACAACTATGGCTACACCTTC
abundance: NA; d_gene: TRBD2; j_gene: TRBJ2-1; v_gene: TRBV7-2; CDR3aa: CASSPSGSQYNEQFF; CDR3nt: TGTGCCAGCAGCCCTAGCGGGAGCCAATACAATGAGCAGTTCTTC
abundance: NA; d_gene: TRBD2; j_gene: TRBJ2-3; v_gene: TRBV10-1; CDR3aa: CASTKTGAGDTDTQYF; CDR3nt: TGCGCCAGCACCAAAACCGGGGCGGGAGACACAGATACGCAGTATTTT
abundance: once; d_gene: NA; j_gene: TRBJ1-1; v_gene: TRBV7-8; CDR3aa: CASSLTELGTEAFF; CDR3nt: TGTGCCAGCAGCTTAACGGAGCTGGGCACTGAAGCTTTCTTT
abundance: NA; d_gene: NA; j_gene: TRBJ2-3; v_gene: TRBV9; CDR3aa: CASSPDTDTQYF; CDR3nt: TGTGCCAGCAGCCCTGACACAGATACGCAGTATTTT
abundance: NA; d_gene: NA; j_gene: TRBJ2-2; v_gene: TRBV7-9; CDR3aa: CASSIQGSSGELFF; CDR3nt: TGTGCCAGCAGCATACAGGGTTCCAGCGGGGAGCTGTTTTTT
abundance: NA; d_gene: TRBD1; j_gene: TRBJ2-7; v_gene: TRBV19; CDR3aa: CASSIAGGEGYEQYF; CDR3nt: TGTGCCAGTAGTATCGCAGGGGGCGAAGGCTACGAGCAGTACTTC
abundance: NA; d_gene: NA; j_gene: TRBJ2-5; v_gene: TRBV5-7; CDR3aa: CASSLGPAGHPQETQYF; CDR3nt: TGTGCCAGCAGCTTGGGCCCAGCAGGGCACCCCCAAGAGACCCAGTACTTC
abundance: NA; d_gene: NA; j_gene: TRBJ1-2; v_gene: TRBV4-2; CDR3aa: CASSQALGVVGSNYGYTF; CDR3nt: TGTGCCAGCAGCCAAGCCCTAGGAGTTGTGGGGTCCAACTATGGCTACACCTTC
abundance: once; d_gene: NA; j_gene: TRBJ1-2; v_gene: TRBV5-6; CDR3aa: CASSLGRSNYGYTF; CDR3nt: TGTGCCAGCAGCTTGGGGAGATCTAACTATGGCTACACCTTC
abundance: NA; d_gene: NA; j_gene: TRBJ2-3; v_gene: TRBV6-4; CDR3aa: CASSDLASTDTQYF; CDR3nt: TGTGCCAGCAGTGACCTTGCTAGCACAGATACGCAGTATTTT
abundance: NA; d_gene: NA; j_gene: TRBJ1-1; v_gene: TRBV28; CDR3aa: CASRLVSGNTEAFF; CDR3nt: TGTGCCAGCAGGCTCGTTTCGGGGAACACTGAAGCTTTCTTT
abundance: NA; d_gene: TRBD2; j_gene: TRBJ2-1; v_gene: TRBV4-2; CDR3aa: CASSQEAGVIYNEQFF; CDR3nt: TGTGCCAGCAGCCAAGAGGCGGGAGTTATCTACAATGAGCAGTTCTTC
abundance: NA; d_gene: TRBD1; j_gene: TRBJ2-4; v_gene: TRBV28; CDR3aa: CASSLPDRAKNIQYF; CDR3nt: TGTGCCAGCAGCCTACCGGACAGGGCAAAAAACATTCAGTACTTC
abundance: NA; d_gene: NA; j_gene: TRBJ1-5; v_gene: TRBV7-3; CDR3aa: CASSLRGQGLNQPQHF; CDR3nt: TGTGCCAGCAGCCTACGGGGGCAGGGCTTAAATCAGCCCCAGCATTTT
abundance: NA; d_gene: NA; j_gene: TRBJ1-3; v_gene: TRBV30; CDR3aa: CGASQGVDTIYF; CDR3nt: TGTGGAGCGTCTCAGGGCGTCGACACCATATATTTT
abundance: few; d_gene: NA; j_gene: TRBJ2-1; v_gene: TRBV5-5; CDR3aa: CASSMGGSYNEQFF; CDR3nt: TGTGCCAGCAGCATGGGGGGTTCGTACAATGAGCAGTTCTTC